This record looks at one T cell receptor (beta chain) sequence and its context. Its antigen is currently unknown. The sample belongs to a study of T cell responses to AZD1222 COVID-19 vaccine. Method: immunoSEQ multiplex PCR; TCRdb's copy keeps in-frame clones and lacks some. The top ten clones hold 8% to 13% of a sample with fewer than 200,000 clones, 85% to 95% of them seen once. The study's findings and limits: Nearly half of spike-specific TCRs reportedly target unmutated variant regions.

The CDR3 spans 15 residues. Germline values: CDR1 SGHVS, CDR2 FQNEAQ. Trimming cost V 8 bases and J 4 bases; bases outside gene matches: 7. The chain has TRBV7-8 and TRBJ1-6, with 8 bases that match TRBD1. The source was peripheral blood, collected on day 0 of AZD1222 vaccination. This receptor was obtained from an adult in good health. The CDR3 loop is CASGIRQGYNSPLHF. CDR3 bases: TGTGCCAGCGGAATTAGACAGGGGTATAATTCACCCCTCCACTTT. The full variable domain, in which reference TRBV7-8 and TRBJ1-6 provide the parts outside the CDR3, is GAGVSQSPRYKVAKRGQDVALRCDPISGHVSLFWYQQALGQGPEFLTYFQNEAQLDKSGLPSDRFFAERPEGSVSTLKIQRTQQEDSAVYLCASGIRQGYNSPLHFGNGTRLTVT.